The 18 T cell receptor beta chains presented below share a single source sample, sequenced in a study of shared clonotypes between healthy human individuals. The method was immunoSEQ multiplex PCR; TCRdb's version includes in-frame clones alone and lacks a portion of them. The sample includes about 380,000 clones, approximately 96% of them seen just once. Sequencing was done on a sample of memory CD8+ T cells sorted from blood. As for subset: CD45RO+ cells pooled with CCR7-negative TemRA cells. The receptors were sampled from a young man in good health.

In this sample, this clone turned up a few times. The rearrangement joins TRBV5-5 to TRBJ1-2; D is uncertain. CDR1 SGHKS and CDR2 YYEKEE come from the germline V gene (reference sequence). This CDR3 contains 14 residues. Trimming took off 5 bases at V and 2 bases at J, with 13 bases between the two ends. This chain's CDR3 is CASSPTLANYGYTF. In nucleotides, the CDR3 is TGTGCCAGCAGTCCAACCCTGGCGAACTATGGCTACACCTTC.

J is TRBJ2-7 and V is TRBV13; 14 nucleotides match TRBD2. Unmatched junction bases numbered 11, after V lost 5 bases and J lost 2 bases. This CDR3 spans 18 amino acids. The V gene's germline CDR1 is PRHDT and CDR2 FYEKMQ (reference sequence). CDR3 nucleotide sequence: TGTGCCAGCAGCACCCGGACTAGCGGGAGGCCAATCCCCTACGAGCAGTACTTC. Encoded protein: CASSTRTSGRPIPYEQYF. The whole variable domain, filled in from reference TRBV13 and TRBJ2-7, reads AAGVIQSPRHLIKEKRETATLKCYPIPRHDTVYWYQQGPGQDPQFLISFYEKMQSDKGSIPDRFSAQQFSDYHSELNMSSLELGDSALYFCASSTRTSGRPIPYEQYFGPGTRLTVT.

In this sample, this clone turned up once. The chain recombines TRBV19 with TRBJ2-7, with 14 bases fitting TRBD2. The CDR3 sequence is 18 residues long. Germline V gene sequence: CDR1 LNHDA, CDR2 SQIVND (reference sequence). V was clipped by 3 bases and J by 2 bases; unmatched bases: 9. The CDR3 here is CASSIPSGTSGGTYEQYF. Here the CDR3 DNA reads TGTGCCAGTAGTATTCCTTCCGGGACTAGCGGGGGTACCTACGAGCAGTACTTC.

The V and J genes are TRBV9 and TRBJ2-5; D is unclear. The CDR3 spans 14 residues. CDR1 SGDLS and CDR2 YYNGEE come from the germline V gene. V was clipped by 0 bases and J by 4 bases, with 10 bases between them. This CDR3 is CASSVGWRGETQYF. The CDR3 DNA reads as TGTGCCAGCAGCGTAGGGTGGCGAGGAGAGACCCAGTACTTC.

This chain links TRBV6-5 with TRBJ2-7; 8 nucleotides agree with TRBD2. This CDR3 contains 14 residues. The germline gives CDR1 MNHEY, CDR2 SVGAGI. V trimming: 8 bases; J trimming: 4 bases; junction bases outside the gene matches: 10. The DNA for the CDR3 is TGTGCCAGCCGGACTGGACTAGCCGGGTACGAGCAGTACTTC. Translating it yields CASRTGLAGYEQYF.

The chain is built from TRBV28 and TRBJ1-5; a possible D gene is TRBD1 (6 bases). V was clipped by 7 bases and J by 4 bases, with 17 bases between them. The germline V gene encodes CDR1 MDHEN and CDR2 SYDVKM. This CDR3 is 15 amino acids long. The CDR3 is CASNPNGRGNQPQHF. Here the CDR3 DNA reads TGTGCCAGCAATCCGAATGGCAGGGGAAATCAGCCCCAGCATTTT.

This chain joins TRBV4-2 and TRBJ2-1; no firm D call. The germline V gene has CDR1 LGHNA and CDR2 YNFKEQ. The CDR3 spans 14 residues. V dropped 0 bases and J dropped 5 bases, with 8 bases sitting between them. CDR3 sequence: CASSQDVKNNEQFF. For the CDR3, the DNA is TGTGCCAGCAGCCAAGATGTGAAAAACAATGAGCAGTTCTTC.

This sequence joins TRBV4-1 and TRBJ2-1; TRBD1 is a possible D gene (6 bases). Germline V gene lookup returns CDR1 MGHRA and CDR2 YSYEKL. Trimming cost V 4 bases and J 9 bases, with 16 bases left between them. There are 14 residues in the CDR3. CDR3 loop: CASSRISGVGEQFF. The CDR3 bases are TGCGCCAGCAGCCGGATTTCAGGGGTGGGTGAGCAGTTCTTC.

The chain joins TRBV7-2 to TRBJ2-7, with TRBD1 matching 10 bases. V lost 3 bases and J lost 3; bases outside the gene matches: 2. Germline V gene sequence: CDR1 SGHTA, CDR2 FQGNSA. This CDR3 is built from 14 residues. The CDR3 loop is CASSFWTGGYEQYF. The CDR3 DNA reads TGTGCCAGCAGCTTTTGGACAGGGGGCTACGAGCAGTACTTC.

This sequence joins TRBV19 and TRBJ1-5; D is undetermined. Trimming shortened V by 1 base and J by 6 bases, and 7 bases separated the two germline ends. Germline V lookup: CDR1 LNHDA, CDR2 SQIVND (reference sequence). The CDR3 spans 13 residues. In nucleotides, the CDR3 is TGTGCCAGTAGTATAGCCGGACGTCAGCCCCAGCATTTT. Protein sequence: CASSIAGRQPQHF.

V and J are TRBV6-1 and TRBJ2-7; 9 positions agree with TRBD1. Germline V lookup: CDR1 MNHNS, CDR2 SASEGT. CDR3 length: 13 residues. The V gene end was trimmed by 6 bases and the J gene end by 5 bases; junction bases not matched to a gene: 5. The CDR3 DNA reads TGTGCCAGCAGCCCCCGGGACAGGGACGAGCAGTACTTC. Residues: CASSPRDRDEQYF.

The chain is built from TRBV6-4 and TRBJ2-1; 11 bases align to TRBD2. CDR1 is MRHNA, CDR2 SNTAGT, per germline. The CDR3 is 13 amino acids. With 10 bases clipped from V and 7 bases from J, the junction kept 6 bases outside the gene matches. DNA of the CDR3: TGTGCCACTACTAGCGGGAGTGGAAATGAGCAGTTCTTC. This sequence encodes CATTSGSGNEQFF.

The V gene is TRBV30, the J gene TRBJ2-7; D is unclear. The CDR3 is 11 amino acids. The germline gives CDR1 GTSNPN, CDR2 SVGIG (reference sequence). The V end lost 2 bases, the J end lost 4 bases, and 6 bases lay between the germline ends. CDR3: CAWSLRYEQYF. CDR3 nucleotides: TGTGCCTGGAGTCTCAGGTACGAGCAGTACTTC.

The V call is TRBV4-2, the J call TRBJ2-7, with 7 bases lining up with TRBD1. The ends lost 1 base at V and 0 bases at J; junction bases unmatched: 6. CDR1 LGHNA and CDR2 YNFKEQ come from the germline V gene. The CDR3 extends over 16 amino acids. The CDR3 coding sequence is TGTGCCAGCAGCCAAGTACCGGGACAGCACTCCTACGAGCAGTACTTC. Its protein product is CASSQVPGQHSYEQYF.

About this clone itself: The sample contains more than one DNA sequence encoding this CDR3. This chain uses TRBV5-1 with TRBJ2-3; no definite D call. The CDR3 totals 12 residues. Germline values: CDR1 SGHRS, CDR2 YFSETQ. Trimming took 1 base from V and 4 from J, leaving 4 bases between them. CDR3 DNA: TGCGCCAGCAGCTTGTTGCCAGATACGCAGTATTTT. Translation gives CASSLLPDTQYF.

This clone was observed a single time. The rearrangement uses TRBV10-3 and TRBJ2-1, with 13 bases that match TRBD2. Per the germline V gene, CDR1 is ENHRY and CDR2 is SYGVKD. The CDR3 is 15 amino acids. The trim removed 6 bases at V and 8 bases at J, leaving 7 bases unmatched. Written as DNA, the CDR3 is TGTGCCATCAGCGAAACTAGCGGGAGGGGGGATGAGCAGTTCTTC. It is translated as CAISETSGRGDEQFF.

This chain uses TRBV13 with TRBJ1-2, with 10 nucleotides matching TRBD1. The CDR3 length is 16 residues. With V trimmed by 5 bases and J by 5 bases, 11 bases remained unmatched. CDR1 is PRHDT and CDR2 is FYEKMQ in the germline V gene (reference sequence). The CDR3, as DNA: TGTGCCAGCAGCGCGGGGACAGGGGCGCCCATTTATGGCTACACCTTC. It codes for CASSAGTGAPIYGYTF.

This clone was seen once. The J gene is TRBJ1-5, the V gene TRBV19, with 7 bases aligning to TRBD1. CDR1 LNHDA and CDR2 SQIVND come from the germline V gene (reference sequence). The CDR3 is made up of 19 amino acids. Losses at the gene ends were 3 bases for V and 2 bases for J; bases not matched to a gene: 16. CDR3 protein: CASSIRILTGYFGNQPQHF. DNA for the CDR3: TGTGCCAGTAGTATTCGGATTCTGACAGGGTACTTCGGCAATCAGCCCCAGCATTTT.